Sequencing of this TCR beta chain was carried out in a study of follicular helper T cells after annual influenza vaccination. Whole-study findings and limits: ICOS-CD38- cTfh most often held earlier Day 7 ICOS+CD38+ clones.

Comments on this clone: Its antigen is still unknown.

Sequenced by immunoSEQ multiplex PCR; TCRdb stores in-frame clones only, minus some. This table holds under 6,500 clones, 65% to 90% found once. Documented time point: 2015-2016 season, pre-vaccination. Blood volume per time point ranged from roughly 40 to 100 mL. The V gene's germline CDR1 is LGHNA and CDR2 YSLEER. The V end lost 0 bases, the J end lost 7 bases, and 6 bases lay between the germline ends. This CDR3 contains 13 residues. This sequence originates from an adult who received the influenza vaccine. The gene calls are TRBV4-3 and TRBJ1-4; the D is unclear. Sequenced here: CXCR5+ CD38- circulating T follicular helper cells from blood, sampled on the day of influenza vaccination. The subset here: circulating Tfh, non-naive CD4+CXCR5+PD-1+ (ICOS+CD38+ or ICOS-CD38-). The CDR3 nucleotides read TGCGCCAGCAGCCAAGAGGAATTTGAAAAACTGTTTTTT. As protein: CASSQEEFEKLFF.